This TCR beta chain was identified in a study of PD-1 blockade in classical Hodgkin lymphoma. Broader study findings: Patients who began taking nivolumab under 1 year after ASCT were left out. The study found that TCR diversity rose significantly by C4D1 in CD4+ but not CD8+ cells. According to reports, newly diagnosed patients had lower baseline TCR diversity than healthy donors, and relapsed/refractory patients had lower baseline TCR diversity still.

The time point here: cycle 4 day 1 (C4D1), after more than 5 weeks of nivolumab. Each patient's relapse followed autologous stem cell transplantation, and brentuximab vedotin exposure varied. Negative selection with magnets was how CD8+ T cells were isolated from the thawed PBMCs. The protocol was immunoSEQ multiplex PCR, while the TCRdb copy is restricted to in-frame clones and leaves out a portion. The sample lists around 19,000 clones, about 80% occurring once. About this clone: Its antigen is unidentified.

The receptor comes from a human donor with classical Hodgkin lymphoma. The starting material was CD8+ T cells from blood, obtained before the fourth cycle of nivolumab.

CDR3 sequence reads: CAISESTGQTEAFF. The DNA of the CDR3 is TGTGCCATCAGTGAGTCGACAGGGCAAACTGAAGCTTTCTTT. The chain carries TRBV10-3 and TRBJ1-1; 7 positions agree with TRBD1. The J segment lost 5 bases and the V segment lost 0 bases, leaving 3 bases of the junction unmatched. The CDR3 covers 14 residues. Germline CDR1 reads ENHRY; CDR2 reads SYGVKD.